This T cell receptor beta chain was recorded in a study of CD8 T cells in Susac syndrome. In germline, CDR1 is SEHNR, CDR2 FQNEAQ (reference sequence). The CDR3 covers 12 residues. The ends were cut back, 5 bases at V and 5 bases at J, with 4 bases in the middle. It was with random hexamers that 0.5 to 1 ug RNA was reverse transcribed. TCRdb fed the immunoSEQ multiplex PCR reads into MiXCR, producing one record per CDR3 protein. The table has 180,000 or so distinct CDR3 sequences, about 94% seen once; the top ten hold around 0.094%. Sequencing was done on a sample of CD4+ T cells from PBMCs. V gene TRBV7-9 combines with J gene TRBJ1-6; D remains ambiguous. The source of this sequence is a human donor with Susac syndrome. Written as DNA, the CDR3 is TGTGCCAGCAGCCTAGATAATTCACCCCTCCACTTT. Protein product: CASSLDNSPLHF.